One and the same sample provided the 27 T cell receptor beta chains below, sequenced in a study of blood T cell repertoires in COVID-19. Only in-frame clones appear in the TCRdb table, and some are missing; sequencing was by immunoSEQ multiplex PCR. Of roughly 410,000 clones listed, over 75% were seen once; the top ten hold about 1.4%. The source material was peripheral blood. The receptors derive from a woman aged 40-49 years with COVID-19, enrolled during active disease.

The chain employs TRBV29-1 and TRBJ2-7, with TRBD1 matching over 10 bases. The ends lost 5 bases at V and 4 bases at J; junction bases unmatched: 2. CDR1 is SQVTM, CDR2 ANQGSEA, per germline. The CDR3 length is 12 residues. The CDR3 DNA is TGCAGCGTTCGACAGGGGGCATACGAGCAGTACTTC. Translation gives CSVRQGAYEQYF.

The V call is TRBV7-2, the J call TRBJ1-1; 8 positions agree with TRBD1. Germline V lookup: CDR1 SGHTA, CDR2 FQGNSA. V shed 3 bases, J shed 6 bases, and the junction held 6 bases outside the gene matches. The CDR3 contains 14 residues. CDR3 coding DNA: TGTGCCAGCAGCTTCGGACAGGGAGGCGCTGAAGCTTTCTTT. It specifies CASSFGQGGAEAFF.

This chain uses TRBV27 with TRBJ2-5, with 8 nucleotides matching TRBD1. Unmatched junction bases numbered 11, after V lost 10 bases and J lost 7 bases. Germline CDR1 and CDR2: MNHEY and SMNVEV (reference sequence). The length of the CDR3 is 13 residues. CDR3 nucleotides: TGTGCCACCCGGAGGGGTGACAGGGGGACCCAGTACTTC. This encodes CATRRGDRGTQYF.

V gene TRBV6-6 combines with J gene TRBJ1-4, with 10 nucleotides matching TRBD1. Germline assignment: CDR1 MNHNY and CDR2 SVGAGI (reference sequence). V lost 6 bases to trimming and J lost 6 bases; unmatched junction nucleotides: 7. This CDR3 contains 15 residues. Here the CDR3 reads CASRPGQGGDEKLFF. CDR3 nucleotides: TGTGCCAGCAGACCCGGACAGGGGGGAGATGAAAAACTGTTTTTT.

The chain employs TRBV7-6 and TRBJ2-7; D not certain. Germline V CDR1 and CDR2: SGHVS, FNYEAQ. The CDR3 sequence is 11 residues long. Trimming pared 4 bases from V and 4 bases from J, leaving 5 bases between. The CDR3 spells CASSSNYEQYF. The CDR3 nucleotides are TGTGCCAGCAGCTCAAATTACGAGCAGTACTTC.

There are many counts of this clone. The J gene is TRBJ2-1, the V gene TRBV7-9; 9 nucleotides agree with TRBD2. The CDR3 runs 16 residues. CDR1 and CDR2 from the germline V gene are SEHNR and FQNEAQ (reference sequence). J lost 7 bases, V lost 4 bases, and 11 bases had no gene match. The CDR3 protein is CASSSLAGLAGNEQFF. The CDR3 nucleotides read TGTGCCAGCAGCTCCCTAGCGGGACTAGCAGGGAATGAGCAGTTCTTC.

The V gene is TRBV28, the J gene TRBJ1-1; tentatively, D is TRBD1 (5 bases). This CDR3 comprises 12 residues. The germline V gene encodes CDR1 MDHEN and CDR2 SYDVKM. Trimming cost V 6 bases and J 1 base, with 6 bases left between them. DNA of the CDR3: TGTGCCAGCAGGACAGCGAACACTGAAGCTTTCTTT. It yields the protein CASRTANTEAFF. Complete variable domain (other parts from reference TRBV28 and TRBJ1-1): DVKVTQSSRYLVKRTGEKVFLECVQDMDHENMFWYRQDPGLGLRLIYFSYDVKMKEKGDIPEGYSVSREKKERFSLILESASTNQTSMYLCASRTANTEAFFGQGTRLTVV.

This clone is a singleton in its sample. The chain has TRBV19 and TRBJ1-6; D not resolved. Trimming stripped 5 bases from V and 0 bases from J, with 8 bases between. The CDR3 length is 15 residues. Per the germline V gene, CDR1 is LNHDA and CDR2 is SQIVND (reference sequence). The CDR3 DNA is TGTGCCAGTAGTGACTCCGGCTCCTATAATTCACCCCTCCACTTT. This translates into CASSDSGSYNSPLHF. The whole variable domain, remainder taken from reference TRBV19 and TRBJ1-6, is DGGITQSPKYLFRKEGQNVTLSCEQNLNHDAMYWYRQDPGQGLRLIYYSQIVNDFQKGDIAEGYSVSREKKESFPLTVTSAQKNPTAFYLCASSDSGSYNSPLHFGNGTRLTVT.

Only one count was recorded for this clone. The V and J genes are TRBV27 and TRBJ1-2; TRBD1 agrees at 7 bases. The CDR3 sequence is 15 residues long. V lost 3 bases, J lost 8 bases, and 12 bases stayed unmatched. CDR1 and CDR2 (germline): MNHEY, SMNVEV (reference sequence). CDR3 DNA: TGTGCCAGCAGTTTTGTGGCAGGGGGATCTATGGGCTACACCTTC. Translated: CASSFVAGGSMGYTF.

This chain joins TRBV19 and TRBJ1-6, with a weak D call TRBD1 (5 bases). V lost 3 bases and J lost 3, with 15 bases in between. Germline lookup yields CDR1 LNHDA and CDR2 SQIVND (reference sequence). The CDR3 is 17 residues long. CDR3: CASSISPTGFYNSPLHF. The CDR3, as DNA: TGTGCCAGTAGTATCTCTCCAACAGGATTCTATAATTCACCCCTCCACTTT. Full variable domain (missing parts from reference TRBV19 and TRBJ1-6): DGGITQSPKYLFRKEGQNVTLSCEQNLNHDAMYWYRQDPGQGLRLIYYSQIVNDFQKGDIAEGYSVSREKKESFPLTVTSAQKNPTAFYLCASSISPTGFYNSPLHFGNGTRLTVT.

This clone was detected only a few times. The rearrangement joins TRBV18 to TRBJ1-1, with D perhaps matching TRBD1 (6 bases). The V end was cut by 1 base, the J end by 4 bases, with 10 bases between. Germline V lookup: CDR1 KGHSH, CDR2 LQKENI. The CDR3 loop spans 14 amino acids. The chain's CDR3 is CASSPQGGSTEAFF. The CDR3 nucleotides read TGTGCCAGCTCACCACAGGGGGGGAGCACTGAAGCTTTCTTT.

The chain employs TRBV12-5 and TRBJ2-3; 8 bases match TRBD1. V lost 6 bases to trimming and J lost 0 bases; unmatched junction nucleotides: 5. This CDR3 has 15 amino acids. The germline V gene encodes CDR1 LGHNT and CDR2 FRNRAP. CDR3 in amino acids: CASGLDRASTDTQYF. The CDR3, as DNA: TGTGCTAGTGGGCTGGACAGGGCGAGCACAGATACGCAGTATTTT. The full variable domain, its missing parts supplied by reference TRBV12-5 and TRBJ2-3, is DARVTQTPRHKVTEMGQEVTMRCQPILGHNTVFWYRQTMMQGLELLAYFRNRAPLDDSGMPKDRFSAEMPDATLATLKIQPSEPRDSAVYFCASGLDRASTDTQYFGPGTRLTVL.

V and J are TRBV7-8 and TRBJ1-1; 12 bases are shared with TRBD1. The CDR3 runs 16 residues. V was pared by 3 bases and J by 5 bases, with 7 bases of the junction left unmatched. Germline-derived CDR1 and CDR2 are SGHVS and FQNEAQ. Here the CDR3 reads CASSFPGQGAGTEAFF. DNA of the CDR3: TGTGCCAGCAGCTTTCCGGGACAGGGGGCGGGTACTGAAGCTTTCTTT.

The V and J genes are TRBV7-2 and TRBJ2-1; possibly TRBD1 for D (5 bases). Germline loops: CDR1 SGHTA, CDR2 FQGNSA. This CDR3 region has 15 residues. V was pared by 1 base and J by 5 bases, with 12 bases between. CDR3 region: CASSLVSRVDNEQFF. CDR3 coding DNA: TGTGCCAGCAGCTTAGTAAGCAGGGTAGACAATGAGCAGTTCTTC.

The chain has TRBV5-1 and TRBJ1-5, with 7 positions matching TRBD1. The CDR3 has 16 amino acids. V gave up 4 bases and J gave up 2 bases; unmatched junction bases: 9. Per the germline V gene, CDR1 is SGHRS and CDR2 is YFSETQ. Here the CDR3 reads CASSAGTVGGNQPQHF. CDR3 DNA: TGCGCCAGCAGCGCAGGGACAGTCGGTGGCAATCAGCCCCAGCATTTT.

V gene TRBV3-1 (or the pseudogene TRBV3-2) combines with J gene TRBJ2-3, with D possibly being TRBD2 (7 bases). The CDR3 extends over 16 amino acids. The germline V gene encodes CDR1 LGHDT and CDR2 YNNKEL (reference sequence). Trimming left V 4 bases short and J 0 bases short, with 14 bases between. In DNA form, the CDR3 reads TGTGCCAGCAGCCTGAGGGGAGGGGGTAGCACAGATACGCAGTATTTT. It codes for CASSLRGGGSTDTQYF.

This chain joins TRBV5-4 and TRBJ2-5; D call uncertain. The CDR3 consists of 14 residues. V was cut by 6 bases and J by 2 bases, with 14 bases left in between. CDR1 is SGHNT and CDR2 is YYREEE in the germline V gene (reference sequence). The CDR3 bases are TGTGCCAGCAAAAATGGTCCACATCAAGAGACCCAGTACTTC. It yields the protein CASKNGPHQETQYF.

J is TRBJ1-2 and V is TRBV6-4; 7 bases match TRBD1. Germline CDR1 and CDR2: MRHNA and SNTAGT. The CDR3 is 14 residues long. V trimming: 6 bases; J trimming: 4 bases; junction bases outside the gene matches: 8. CDR3 DNA: TGTGCCAGCAGCCCAACTGGGACAGCCTATGGCTACACCTTC. Protein sequence: CASSPTGTAYGYTF.

The gene calls are TRBV27 and TRBJ1-2; 7 positions match TRBD1. The CDR3 is 14 amino acids. After removal of 3 bases from V and 7 bases from J, the junction contained 8 bases not matched to a gene. Per germline, CDR1 MNHEY and CDR2 SMNVEV (reference sequence). CDR3 residues: CASSFDRVVGGYTF. The CDR3 nucleotides read TGTGCCAGCAGTTTTGACAGGGTAGTTGGTGGCTACACCTTC.

V is TRBV27 and J is TRBJ2-1; 13 bases align to TRBD2. The CDR3 length is 15 residues. The V and J ends lost 8 bases and 8 bases, in that order; junction bases with no gene match: 9. Germline V gene data show CDR1 as MNHEY and CDR2 as SMNVEV (reference sequence). The CDR3 region is CASRLTSGRADEQFF. DNA of the CDR3: TGTGCCAGCCGACTAACTAGCGGGAGGGCCGATGAGCAGTTCTTC.

With regard to this clone: Within the sample, other DNA sequences also encode this same CDR3. This chain uses TRBV28 with TRBJ1-2; TRBD1 matches at 7 bases. Germline loops: CDR1 MDHEN, CDR2 SYDVKM. After removal of 6 bases from V and 4 bases from J, the junction contained 2 bases not matched to a gene. The CDR3 runs to 12 residues. CDR3 nucleotides: TGTGCCAGCAGGCCAGGGGGCTATGGCTACACCTTC. It translates to CASRPGGYGYTF.

In its sample, this clone was seen once. The CDR3 here is CASSQLSRGHYEQYF. The DNA for the CDR3 is TGCGCCAGCAGCCAATTGAGTAGGGGGCATTACGAGCAGTACTTC. The chain is built from TRBV4-1 and TRBJ2-7, with 7 bases that match TRBD1. Germline CDR1 MGHRA, CDR2 YSYEKL. Unmatched junction bases numbered 8, after V lost 2 bases and J lost 4 bases. The CDR3 loop spans 15 amino acids.

The rearrangement uses TRBV3-1 (or the pseudogene TRBV3-2) and TRBJ1-2; TRBD1 aligns across 7 bases. Germline values: CDR1 LGHDT, CDR2 YNNKEL (reference sequence). V shed 0 bases and J 2 bases; nucleotides not matched to a gene: 3. There are 15 residues in the CDR3. The CDR3 DNA reads as TGTGCCAGCAGCCAAGATAGGGGGCCCAACTATGGCTACACCTTC. Translating it yields CASSQDRGPNYGYTF.

J is TRBJ1-2 and V is TRBV19; D not certain. V was clipped by 9 bases and J by 2 bases, with 16 bases between them. Germline V gene lookup returns CDR1 LNHDA and CDR2 SQIVND (reference sequence). The CDR3 is 14 amino acids. CDR3 nucleotides: TGTGCCAGCCGGAGCGTGGCAGCCAACTATGGCTACACCTTC. Amino acid sequence: CASRSVAANYGYTF.

The V call is TRBV3-1 (or the pseudogene TRBV3-2), the J call TRBJ1-1; unclear D gene. The CDR3 contains 13 residues. Germline values: CDR1 LGHDT, CDR2 YNNKEL (reference sequence). V was shortened by 0 bases and J by 7 bases, with 9 bases between the two germline ends. In nucleotides, the CDR3 is TGTGCCAGCAGCCAAGATTGGAGGGATGAAGCTTTCTTT. This gives the protein CASSQDWRDEAFF.

This clone has just one count. The chain carries TRBV18 and TRBJ2-3, with 8 bases that match TRBD2. Germline assignment: CDR1 KGHSH and CDR2 LQKENI. V lost 5 bases to trimming and J lost 4 bases; unmatched junction nucleotides: 14. The CDR3 length is 17 residues. The chain's CDR3 is CASSATGGSGSSDTQYF. Here the CDR3 DNA reads TGTGCCAGCTCAGCAACGGGAGGGTCGGGAAGCTCAGATACGCAGTATTTT. Full variable domain (outside the CDR3, taken from reference TRBV18 and TRBJ2-3): NAGVMQNPRHLVRRRGQEARLRCSPMKGHSHVYWYRQLPEEGLKFMVYLQKENIIDESGMPKERFSAEFPKEGPSILRIQQVVRGDSAAYFCASSATGGSGSSDTQYFGPGTRLTVL.

The rearrangement links TRBV5-1 to TRBJ2-1, with a tentative D call TRBD2 (5 bases). The germline CDR1 and CDR2 sequences are SGHRS and YFSETQ. V lost 5 bases and J 7 bases, leaving 13 bases between the germline ends. The CDR3 has 13 amino acids. CDR3 DNA sequence: TGCGCCAGCAGGCAGCCCGGGGAGAATGAGCAGTTCTTC. The encoded protein is CASRQPGENEQFF.